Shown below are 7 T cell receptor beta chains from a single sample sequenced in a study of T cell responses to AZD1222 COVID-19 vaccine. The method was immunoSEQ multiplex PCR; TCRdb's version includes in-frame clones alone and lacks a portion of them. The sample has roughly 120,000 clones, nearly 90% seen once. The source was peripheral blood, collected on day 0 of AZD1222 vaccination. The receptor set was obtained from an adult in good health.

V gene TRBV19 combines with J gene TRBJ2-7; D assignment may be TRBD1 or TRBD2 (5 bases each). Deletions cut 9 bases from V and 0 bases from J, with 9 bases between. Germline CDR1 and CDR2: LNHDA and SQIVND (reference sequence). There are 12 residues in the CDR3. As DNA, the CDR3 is TGTGCCAGGGGGGTCGACTCCTACGAGCAGTACTTC. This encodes CARGVDSYEQYF.

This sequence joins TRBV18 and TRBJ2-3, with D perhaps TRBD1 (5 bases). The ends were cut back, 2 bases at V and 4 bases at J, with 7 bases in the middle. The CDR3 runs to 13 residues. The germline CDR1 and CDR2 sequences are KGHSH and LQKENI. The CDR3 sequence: CASSPTGADTQYF. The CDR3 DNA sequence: TGTGCCAGCTCACCAACAGGCGCAGATACGCAGTATTTT.

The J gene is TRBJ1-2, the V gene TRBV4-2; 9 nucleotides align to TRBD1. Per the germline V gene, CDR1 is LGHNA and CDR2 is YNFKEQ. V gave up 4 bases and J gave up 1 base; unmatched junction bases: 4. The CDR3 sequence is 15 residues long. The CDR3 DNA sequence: TGTGCCAGCAGCCGGGGACAGGGTGATAACTATGGCTACACCTTC. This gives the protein CASSRGQGDNYGYTF.

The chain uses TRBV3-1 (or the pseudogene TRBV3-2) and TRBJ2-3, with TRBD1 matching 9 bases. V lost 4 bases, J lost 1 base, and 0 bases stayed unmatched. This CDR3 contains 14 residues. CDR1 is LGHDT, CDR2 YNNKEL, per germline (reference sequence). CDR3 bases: TGTGCCAGCAGCCGGACAGGGGGCACAGATACGCAGTATTTT. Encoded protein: CASSRTGGTDTQYF.

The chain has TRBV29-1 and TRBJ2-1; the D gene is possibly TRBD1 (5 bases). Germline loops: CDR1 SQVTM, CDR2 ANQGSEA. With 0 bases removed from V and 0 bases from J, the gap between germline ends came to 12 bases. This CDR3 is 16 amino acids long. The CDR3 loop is CSVEDPTGGSYNEQFF. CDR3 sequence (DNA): TGCAGCGTTGAAGATCCCACAGGCGGCTCCTACAATGAGCAGTTCTTC.

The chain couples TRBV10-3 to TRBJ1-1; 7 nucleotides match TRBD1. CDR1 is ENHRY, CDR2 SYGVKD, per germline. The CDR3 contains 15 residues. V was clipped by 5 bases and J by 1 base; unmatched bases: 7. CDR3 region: CAISPAQGTNTEAFF. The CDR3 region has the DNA TGTGCCATCAGTCCTGCACAGGGGACGAACACTGAAGCTTTCTTT.

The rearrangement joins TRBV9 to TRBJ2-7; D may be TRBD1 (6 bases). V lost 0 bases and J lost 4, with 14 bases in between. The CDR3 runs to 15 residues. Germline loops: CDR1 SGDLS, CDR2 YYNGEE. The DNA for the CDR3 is TGTGCCAGCAGCGTAGAACAGGGTGAAATTTACGAGCAGTACTTC. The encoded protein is CASSVEQGEIYEQYF.